This T cell receptor beta chain was obtained from a study of cytotoxic CD8 clonotypes in ibrutinib-treated CLL. The overall study: Outcomes included some 24 partial and 2 complete responses; after median roughly 66 months, roughly 14 stayed remitted and about twelve progressed. Median treatment time before response sampling was around twelve months, range 6 to 36. General study points: Researchers report that baseline clonality outpaced age-matched healthy donors and tracked circulating CD8+ T-cell counts. Ibrutinib response saw clonality rise, and progression saw it return toward baseline.

The CDR3 sequence is 13 residues long. Germline V gene lookup returns CDR1 MNHEY and CDR2 SVGAGI. Trimming took 4 bases from V and 4 from J, leaving 11 bases between them. This table comes from immunoSEQ multiplex PCR, and its TCRdb copy is limited to in-frame clones, with some not included. The data contain roughly 58,000 clones, about 54% of them singletons. This clone occurred a few times. Its specificity is not known. The material sequenced was PBMCs, taken at disease progression, from a patient treated with ibrutinib. The V and J genes are TRBV6-5 and TRBJ2-7; tentative D call: TRBD2 (5 bases). This clonotype was obtained from a human donor with chronic lymphocytic leukemia. This CDR3 reads CASSSSGEYEQYF. In nucleotides, the CDR3 is TGTGCCAGCAGTTCCTCCGGGGAGTACGAGCAGTACTTC.